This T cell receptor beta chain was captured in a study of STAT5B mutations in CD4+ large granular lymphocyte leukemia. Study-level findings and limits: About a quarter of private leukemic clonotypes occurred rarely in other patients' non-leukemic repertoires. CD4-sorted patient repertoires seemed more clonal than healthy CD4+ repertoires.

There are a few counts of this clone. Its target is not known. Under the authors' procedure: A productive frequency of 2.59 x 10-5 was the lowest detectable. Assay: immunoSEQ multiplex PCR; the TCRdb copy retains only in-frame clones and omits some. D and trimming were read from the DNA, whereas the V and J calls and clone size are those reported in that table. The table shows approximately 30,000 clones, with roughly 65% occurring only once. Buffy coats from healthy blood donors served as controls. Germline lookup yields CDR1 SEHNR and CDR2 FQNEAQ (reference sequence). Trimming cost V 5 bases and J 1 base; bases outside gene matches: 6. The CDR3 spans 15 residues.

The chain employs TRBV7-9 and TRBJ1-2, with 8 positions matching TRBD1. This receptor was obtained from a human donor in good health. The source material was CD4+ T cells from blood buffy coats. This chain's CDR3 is CASSKRDRLNYGYTF. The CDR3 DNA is TGTGCCAGCAGCAAGAGGGACAGGCTTAACTATGGCTACACCTTC.